Each of the 8 T cell receptor beta chains below was sequenced from the same sample in a study of T-cell memory formation after mild COVID-19. TCRdb independently ran MiXCR on the 5' RACE reads; one entry per CDR3 protein. The sample has 260,000 or so distinct CDR3 sequences; 16% are singletons. The sample consisted of PBMCs or a T cell subset sorted from them (not recorded which). The receptors shown here come from a man younger than 35 who had mild COVID-19 (a few samples of this study predate the infection). Cell type and time point are not known.

The chain links TRBV29-1 to TRBJ2-1; tentatively, D is TRBD2 (5 bases). Germline V gene lookup returns CDR1 SQVTM and CDR2 ANQGSEA. This CDR3 region has 12 residues. The V and J ends lost 4 bases and 5 bases respectively, with 9 bases between them. CDR3 loop: CSVGSGNNEQFF. Here the CDR3 DNA reads TGCAGCGTTGGATCGGGGAACAATGAGCAGTTCTTC.

The chain carries TRBV12-5 and TRBJ1-6; D may be TRBD1 (5 bases). There are 13 residues in the CDR3. Trimming left V 6 bases short and J 7 bases short, with 10 bases between. Looked up from germline, CDR1 is LGHNT and CDR2 is FRNRAP. CDR3: CASGAGRNSPLHF. CDR3 bases: TGTGCTAGTGGAGCGGGACGGAATTCACCCCTCCACTTT.

V gene TRBV20-1 combines with J gene TRBJ1-4; D is unresolved. Germline assignment: CDR1 DFQATT and CDR2 SNEGSKA (reference sequence). With 6 bases removed from V and 5 bases from J, the gap between germline ends came to 10 bases. The CDR3 consists of 12 residues. The DNA of the CDR3 is TGCAGTGCCGCTAGCAGGAATGAAAAACTGTTTTTT. It is translated as CSAASRNEKLFF.

The rearrangement uses TRBV5-1 and TRBJ1-1, with 8 bases lining up with TRBD1. Germline CDR1 reads SGHRS; CDR2 reads YFSETQ. V was pared by 0 bases and J by 3 bases, with 1 base of the junction left unmatched. The CDR3 loop spans 14 amino acids. The CDR3 protein is CASSLVRGHTEAFF. CDR3 nucleotides: TGCGCCAGCAGCTTGGTCAGGGGGCACACTGAAGCTTTCTTT.

This clonotype was counted between two and nine times. This chain joins TRBV28 and TRBJ2-5; D gene unclear. Germline values: CDR1 MDHEN, CDR2 SYDVKM. The CDR3 consists of 12 residues. The V and J ends lost 7 bases and 2 bases respectively, with 8 bases between them. The CDR3 protein is CASTQQQETQYF. The CDR3 nucleotides are TGTGCCAGCACCCAGCAGCAAGAGACCCAGTACTTC.

The V gene is TRBV5-5, the J gene TRBJ1-1, with D possibly being TRBD1 (5 bases). The CDR3 extends over 13 amino acids. Germline lookup yields CDR1 SGHKS and CDR2 YYEKEE (reference sequence). Trimming removed 4 bases from V and 0 bases from J, with 7 bases in between. The CDR3 sequence is CASSIQVNTEAFF. DNA for the CDR3: TGTGCCAGCAGCATACAGGTGAACACTGAAGCTTTCTTT.

This clonotype occurred many times. The chain combines TRBV7-2 with TRBJ1-1, with D perhaps matching TRBD1 (6 bases). V dropped 5 bases and J dropped 4 bases, with 17 bases sitting between them. The CDR3 runs 15 residues. Germline CDR1 reads SGHTA; CDR2 reads FQGNSA. The CDR3 sequence: CASSLIGGPGTEAFF. CDR3 sequence (DNA): TGTGCCAGCAGCCTGATTGGGGGCCCGGGCACTGAAGCTTTCTTT.

The sample holds a few counts of this clonotype. The chain links TRBV12-3 or TRBV12-4 to TRBJ1-3; 7 positions agree with TRBD1. The CDR3 loop spans 13 amino acids. Losses at the gene ends were 5 bases for V and 5 bases for J; bases not matched to a gene: 3. DNA for the CDR3: TGTGCCAGCAGTAAACAGGGGCGAAACACCATATATTTT. It yields the protein CASSKQGRNTIYF.